This entry lists 15 T cell receptor beta chains sequenced from one sample in a study of T cell changes during pregnancy in multiple sclerosis. TCRdb's table, derived via immunoSEQ multiplex PCR, lists solely in-frame clones and lacks some. The table shows about 41,000 clones, with roughly 90% occurring only once. Material: CD8+ T cells from peripheral blood mononuclear cells, obtained in the third trimester of pregnancy. These receptors were obtained from a female donor with multiple sclerosis, enrolled in a pregnancy study.

The chain is built from TRBV10-1 and TRBJ2-5, with 9 bases that match TRBD1. V shed 7 bases and J 3 bases; nucleotides not matched to a gene: 9. This CDR3 spans 15 amino acids. The germline V gene encodes CDR1 WNHNN and CDR2 SYGVQD (reference sequence). The CDR3 DNA is TGCGCCAGCACCTCCCGGACAGGGGAGAAAGAGACCCAGTACTTC. Translated: CASTSRTGEKETQYF.

This chain links TRBV7-3 with TRBJ1-2; D not resolved. This CDR3 has 17 residues. The V gene's germline CDR1 is SGHTA and CDR2 FQGTGA. Deletions cut 0 bases from V and 4 bases from J, with 18 bases between. CDR3 coding DNA: TGTGCCAGCAGCTTAACTTCTTCGGCCGGGGTTGTCTATGGCTACACCTTC. It yields the protein CASSLTSSAGVVYGYTF.

Points on this clone: The sample contains more than one DNA sequence encoding this CDR3. The genes are TRBV5-1 and TRBJ2-7; a weak D match, TRBD1 (5 bases). The germline V gene has CDR1 SGHRS and CDR2 YFSETQ. Deletions cut 1 base from V and 3 bases from J, with 11 bases between. This CDR3 is built from 14 residues. The DNA of the CDR3 is TGCGCCAGCAGCTTGAAGGCAGGGTACTACGAGCAGTACTTC. Its translation: CASSLKAGYYEQYF.

The chain couples TRBV4-3 to TRBJ1-2, with D possibly being TRBD1 (5 bases). V lost 0 bases, J lost 4 bases, and 12 bases lay in between. This CDR3 contains 15 residues. Germline lookup yields CDR1 LGHNA and CDR2 YSLEER. The CDR3: CASSQDLTGVYGYTF. Here the CDR3 DNA reads TGCGCCAGCAGCCAAGATCTAACAGGAGTCTATGGCTACACCTTC.

V is TRBV5-6 and J is TRBJ2-7, with a tentative D call TRBD2 (5 bases). This CDR3 has 12 residues. The V gene lost 5 bases and the J gene lost 3 bases, with 9 bases spanning the gap. Germline values: CDR1 SGHDT, CDR2 YYEEEE. CDR3 DNA: TGTGCCAGCAGTTCTGGGAGCTACGAGCAGTACTTC. Protein sequence: CASSSGSYEQYF.

The rearrangement joins TRBV28 to TRBJ1-1; no clear D. Germline CDR1 and CDR2: MDHEN and SYDVKM. The CDR3 loop spans 11 amino acids. The V gene lost 5 bases and the J gene lost 5 bases, with 6 bases spanning the gap. The CDR3 protein is CASSELTEAFF. CDR3 nucleotide sequence: TGTGCCAGCAGTGAGTTAACTGAAGCTTTCTTT.

This chain connects TRBV9 to TRBJ2-7; D gene ambiguous. The CDR3 contains 14 residues. Germline values: CDR1 SGDLS, CDR2 YYNGEE. The V end was cut by 4 bases, the J end by 2 bases, with 13 bases between. The DNA for the CDR3 is TGTGCCAGCAGCCCAAGAACTCTCCCCTACGAGCAGTACTTC. Residues: CASSPRTLPYEQYF.

This chain uses TRBV14 with TRBJ1-2; no clear D gene. The CDR3 has 13 residues. The V gene lost 8 bases and the J gene lost 5 bases, with 15 bases spanning the gap. Germline V gene sequence: CDR1 SGHDN, CDR2 FVKESK. The CDR3 DNA is TGTGCCAGCGGGGAGGGCGCGGCTTATGGCTACACCTTC. Residues: CASGEGAAYGYTF.

The chain has TRBV15 and TRBJ1-3; 9 positions match TRBD1. V was clipped by 5 bases and J by 2 bases; unmatched bases: 7. From germline, CDR1 is LNHNV and CDR2 YYDKDF (reference sequence). The CDR3 runs 16 residues. The CDR3 reads CATSSLGQGAGNTIYF. For the CDR3, the DNA is TGTGCCACCAGCTCCCTGGGACAGGGTGCTGGAAACACCATATATTTT. Variable domain in full (rest from reference TRBV15 and TRBJ1-3): DAMVIQNPRYQVTQFGKPVTLSCSQTLNHNVMYWYQQKSSQAPKLLFHYYDKDFNNEADTPDNFQSRRPNTSFCFLDIRSPGLGDTAMYLCATSSLGQGAGNTIYFGEGSWLTVV.

The V gene is TRBV4-3, the J gene TRBJ2-1; 9 bases fit TRBD2. CDR3 length equals 16 residues. CDR1 and CDR2 (germline): LGHNA, YSLEER. Losses at the gene ends were 3 bases for V and 7 bases for J; bases not matched to a gene: 10. The CDR3 reads CASSHRGGAYLNEQFF. The DNA for the CDR3 is TGCGCCAGCAGCCACCGCGGGGGGGCCTATCTAAATGAGCAGTTCTTC.

This clone has only one observation. This sequence joins TRBV6-6 and TRBJ2-5, with TRBD2 matching over 7 bases. The CDR3 loop spans 14 amino acids. Germline lookup yields CDR1 MNHNY and CDR2 SVGAGI (reference sequence). V gave up 6 bases and J gave up 10 bases; unmatched junction bases: 14. CDR3 sequence reads: CASSIPGGSIDQYF. In DNA form, the CDR3 reads TGTGCCAGCAGCATCCCCGGGGGGTCTATAGACCAGTACTTC.

The chain recombines TRBV7-9 with TRBJ1-2, with D possibly TRBD1 on 6 matching bases. V was trimmed by 3 bases and J by 5 bases, leaving 16 bases between them. This CDR3 region has 15 residues. Germline V gives CDR1 SEHNR, CDR2 FQNEAQ (reference sequence). CDR3 sequence reads: CASSFAPGGRYGYTF. In DNA, the CDR3 is TGTGCCAGCAGCTTTGCCCCCGGGGGGCGGTATGGCTACACCTTC.

This chain links TRBV30 with TRBJ1-2, with D uncertain. The V end was cut by 0 bases, the J end by 3 bases, with 14 bases between. The germline V gene encodes CDR1 GTSNPN and CDR2 SVGIG (reference sequence). CDR3 length equals 15 residues. The chain's CDR3 is CAWSVMSGADYGYTF. The CDR3 DNA follows: TGTGCCTGGAGTGTGATGAGTGGAGCCGACTATGGCTACACCTTC. The entire variable domain, with the rest obtained from reference TRBV30 and TRBJ1-2, is as follows: SQTIHQWPATLVQPVGSPLSLECTVEGTSNPNLYWYRQAAGRGLQLLFYSVGIGQISSEVPQNLSASRPQDRQFILSSKKLLLSDSGFYLCAWSVMSGADYGYTFGSGTRLTVV.

The chain combines TRBV15 with TRBJ2-7; 7 bases agree with TRBD1. Germline CDR1 and CDR2: LNHNV and YYDKDF (reference sequence). The CDR3 length is 15 residues. The J segment lost 1 base and the V segment lost 5 bases, leaving 8 bases of the junction unmatched. The CDR3 sequence: CATSPVMGQSYEQYF. CDR3 coding DNA: TGTGCCACCAGCCCCGTTATGGGACAGTCCTACGAGCAGTACTTC.

This sequence joins TRBV5-4 and TRBJ2-3, with 7 bases identical to TRBD1. Germline CDR1 and CDR2: SGHNT and YYREEE (reference sequence). The CDR3 runs to 17 residues. V gave up 0 bases and J gave up 2 bases; unmatched junction bases: 9. In DNA, the CDR3 is TGTGCCAGCAGCTTGGACCCCGGGACAGCCCTCACAGATACGCAGTATTTT. It yields the protein CASSLDPGTALTDTQYF.